This TCR beta chain appears in the sequencing data of a study of cytomegalovirus exposure and HLA in healthy donors. PCR amplification relied on 60 Vbeta primers (plus 13 Jbeta primers). TCRdb's copy holds only in-frame clones and misses some; the assay was immunoSEQ multiplex PCR. The sample lists under 130,000 clones; around two thirds were seen once. Trimming stripped 0 bases from V and 10 bases from J, with 13 bases between. The V gene's germline CDR1 is SGHNT and CDR2 YYREEE (reference sequence). This CDR3 has 13 residues. The sequenced sample was PBMCs. The TCR comes from a man under 40 in good health and CMV-seropositive. The J gene is TRBJ1-1, the V gene TRBV5-4; maybe TRBD1 (6 bases). The DNA of the CDR3 is TGTGCCAGCAGCTTGGGAGGGGGGGCGGGAGCTTTCTTT. Its protein product is CASSLGGGAGAFF.